This T cell receptor (beta chain) was captured in a study of T cell responses to AZD1222 COVID-19 vaccine (dated by TCRdb to the early 2020s). Some background on the complete study: AZD1222 recipients with second doses at about 4 weeks or about 12 weeks were pooled, because spike-specific TCR depth and breadth did not differ between schedules. A total of just over 230 trial participants underwent TCR sequencing, of whom 200 to 220 had received two doses of AZD1222 and some 25 had received two doses of the MenACWY control vaccine. Trial participants were enrolled into age subgroups of 18-55, 56-69 and 70-plus years, which contained approximately 150, 28 and 58 TCR-sequenced participants, respectively. The research as a whole found: In the small 56-69-year group, the increase in depth fell short of significance, most likely because of low power. No day 14 peak-response samples were available, so repertoires were characterized only after the peak T cell response. Epitopes outside the regions mutated in the B.1.351 and B.1.1.7 variants were reportedly recognized by nearly half of the unique spike-specific TCRs. A significant rise in spike-specific TCR breadth and depth was observed after two AZD1222 doses relative to day 0 and relative to MenACWY recipients. The vaccine-associated CD4 TCRs covered the entire spike protein, and the dominant responses fell in regions 160-218 and 743-854. Conclusions about previously exposed vaccinees are limited because only a handful of AZD1222 recipients were SARS-CoV-2 seropositive at baseline. Participants were mostly white British and included more females than males, and it was suggested by the authors that clonal diversity may have been underestimated.

The CDR3 regions of human TCRbeta chains were analyzed by immunosequencing. As for the authors' bioinformatics: Repertoire TCRs were checked for matches against a reference library of SARS-CoV-2-specific TCRs that had been generated using the MIRA antigen-specificity platform. Breadth meant the fraction of unique TCRs that were SARS-CoV-2-associated, whereas depth meant the fraction of total T cells that were SARS-CoV-2-associated. Each spike-specific TCR was assigned to its reactive spike region and to a CD4 or CD8 class using the MIRA data. Log10-transformed breadth and depth values were compared by one-way ANOVA with Sidak's multiple comparisons tests. Not all clones reach the TCRdb copy of this immuneACCESS table, which keeps in-frame sequences only. Checked studies attribute under half of the gap to unresolved V genes and leave the rest unexplained. V, J and clone size reflect that table, while D and trimming were determined from the DNA. This sample has more than 95,000 clones in its table, and over 80% of those were observed once. About 1.1% of the sample belongs to the ten largest clones.

The time point label, as the study defines it: baseline before first vaccination. Vaccinee samples were obtained from the UK trials COV001 and COV002, which included a single-blind randomized controlled phase 2/3 trial of AZD1222 (ChAdOx1 nCoV-19) in healthy adults. For TCRbeta chain sequencing, PBMC samples from trial participants were taken at day 0 and at day 28 after the second dose. Note on this clone: There is no known antigen for this receptor. Per-nucleotide qualities are absent, and no much larger clonotype sits a single base away.

The CDR3 starts with the cysteine, ends with the phenylalanine, and has 13 residues. Here the CDR3 DNA is all that survives: 39 bases in frame from base 1. Via the germline V gene (reference sequence), CDR1 is LNHDA and CDR2 SQIVND. Trimming costs V 9 bases and J 4 bases, and their ends lie 12 bases apart. The chain uses TRBV19 and TRBJ2-2; the D segment cannot be called with confidence. The clonotype comes from an adult in good health. The input for sequencing was peripheral blood, taken on day 0 of AZD1222 vaccination. In nucleotide form, the sequence is TGTGCCAGCAAGGACCTATCCACCGGGGAGCTGTTTTTT. Translated, this gives CASKDLSTGELFF.